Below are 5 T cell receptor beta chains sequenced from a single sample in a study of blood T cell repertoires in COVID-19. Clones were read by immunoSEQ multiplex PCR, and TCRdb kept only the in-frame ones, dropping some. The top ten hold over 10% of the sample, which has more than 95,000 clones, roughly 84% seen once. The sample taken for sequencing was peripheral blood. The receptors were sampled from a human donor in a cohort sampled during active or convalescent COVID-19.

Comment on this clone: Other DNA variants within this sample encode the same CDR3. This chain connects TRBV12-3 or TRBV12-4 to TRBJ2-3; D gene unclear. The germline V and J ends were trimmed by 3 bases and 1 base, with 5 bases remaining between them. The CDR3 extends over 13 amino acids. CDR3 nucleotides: TGTGCCAGCAGTTTTCGGGGCACAGATACGCAGTATTTT. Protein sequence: CASSFRGTDTQYF.

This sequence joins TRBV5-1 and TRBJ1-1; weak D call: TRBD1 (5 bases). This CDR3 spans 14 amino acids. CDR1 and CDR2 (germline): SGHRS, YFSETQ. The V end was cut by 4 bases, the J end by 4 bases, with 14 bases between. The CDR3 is CASSASGYGTEAFF. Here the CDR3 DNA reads TGCGCCAGCAGCGCTTCAGGGTACGGCACTGAAGCTTTCTTT.

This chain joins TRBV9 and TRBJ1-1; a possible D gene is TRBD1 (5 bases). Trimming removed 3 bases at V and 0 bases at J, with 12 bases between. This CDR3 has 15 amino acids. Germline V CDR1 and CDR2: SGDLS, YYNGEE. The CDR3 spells CASSASTVMNTEAFF. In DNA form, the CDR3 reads TGTGCCAGCAGCGCTTCGACAGTCATGAACACTGAAGCTTTCTTT.

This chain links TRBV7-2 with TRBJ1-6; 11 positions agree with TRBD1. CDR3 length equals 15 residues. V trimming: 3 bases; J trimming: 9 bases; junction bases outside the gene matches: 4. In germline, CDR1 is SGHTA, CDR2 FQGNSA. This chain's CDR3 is CASSFRTGGLSPLHF. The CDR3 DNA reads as TGTGCCAGCAGCTTTAGGACAGGGGGCCTTTCACCCCTCCACTTT.

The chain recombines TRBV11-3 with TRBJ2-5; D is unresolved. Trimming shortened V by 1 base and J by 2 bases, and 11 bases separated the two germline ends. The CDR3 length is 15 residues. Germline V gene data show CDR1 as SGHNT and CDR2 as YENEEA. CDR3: CASSLGAARQETQYF. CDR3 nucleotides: TGTGCCAGCAGCTTAGGGGCTGCTCGGCAAGAGACCCAGTACTTC. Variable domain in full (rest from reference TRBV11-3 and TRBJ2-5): EAGVVQSPRYKIIEKKQPVAFWCNPISGHNTLYWYLQNLGQGPELLIRYENEEAVDDSQLPKDRFSAERLKGVDSTLKIQPAELGDSAVYLCASSLGAARQETQYFGPGTRLLVL.